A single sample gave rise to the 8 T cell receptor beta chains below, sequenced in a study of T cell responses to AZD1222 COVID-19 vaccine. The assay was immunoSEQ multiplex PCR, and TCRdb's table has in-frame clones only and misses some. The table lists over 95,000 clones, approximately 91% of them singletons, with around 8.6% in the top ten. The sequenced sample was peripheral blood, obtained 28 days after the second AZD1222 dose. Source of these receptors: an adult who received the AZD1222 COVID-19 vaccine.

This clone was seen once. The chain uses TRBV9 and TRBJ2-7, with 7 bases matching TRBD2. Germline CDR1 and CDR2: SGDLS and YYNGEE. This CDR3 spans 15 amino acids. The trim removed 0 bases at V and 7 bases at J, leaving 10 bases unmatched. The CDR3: CASSVEGQAGREQYF. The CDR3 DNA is TGTGCCAGCAGCGTAGAGGGGCAGGCCGGGAGGGAGCAGTACTTC.

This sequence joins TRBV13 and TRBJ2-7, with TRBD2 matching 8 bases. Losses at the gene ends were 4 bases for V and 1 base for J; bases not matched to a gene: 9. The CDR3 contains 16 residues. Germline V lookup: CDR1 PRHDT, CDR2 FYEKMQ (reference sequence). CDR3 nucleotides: TGTGCCAGCAGCTCCCAGGTCAGCGGGAGTTCCTACGAGCAGTACTTC. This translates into CASSSQVSGSSYEQYF. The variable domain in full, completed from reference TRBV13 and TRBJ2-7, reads AAGVIQSPRHLIKEKRETATLKCYPIPRHDTVYWYQQGPGQDPQFLISFYEKMQSDKGSIPDRFSAQQFSDYHSELNMSSLELGDSALYFCASSSQVSGSSYEQYFGPGTRLTVT.

The CDR3 nucleotides read TGTGCCAGCAGCCCGGGTCCGATGAGGGAGCAGTACTTC. It is translated as CASSPGPMREQYF. The chain links TRBV9 to TRBJ2-7; D gene ambiguous. Trimming cost V 4 bases and J 7 bases, with 15 bases left between them. The germline gives CDR1 SGDLS, CDR2 YYNGEE. The CDR3 spans 13 residues. Combining the CDR3 with reference TRBV9 and TRBJ2-7 gives the whole variable domain DSGVTQTPKHLITATGQRVTLRCSPRSGDLSVYWYQQSLDQGLQFLIQYYNGEERAKGNILERFSAQQFPDLHSELNLSSLELGDSALYFCASSPGPMREQYFGPGTRLTVT.

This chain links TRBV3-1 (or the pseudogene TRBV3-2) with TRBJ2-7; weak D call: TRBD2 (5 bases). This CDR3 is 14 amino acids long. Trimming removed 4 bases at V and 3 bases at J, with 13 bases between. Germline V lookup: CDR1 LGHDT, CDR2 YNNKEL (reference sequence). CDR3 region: CASSPNGLGYEQYF. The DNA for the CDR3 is TGTGCCAGCAGCCCGAACGGACTCGGCTACGAGCAGTACTTC.

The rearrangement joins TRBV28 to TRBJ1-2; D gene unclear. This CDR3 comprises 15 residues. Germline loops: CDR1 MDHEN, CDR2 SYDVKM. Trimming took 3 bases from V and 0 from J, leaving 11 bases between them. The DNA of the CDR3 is TGTGCCAGCAGTTTTCCTGACCGGCCTAACTATGGCTACACCTTC. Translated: CASSFPDRPNYGYTF.

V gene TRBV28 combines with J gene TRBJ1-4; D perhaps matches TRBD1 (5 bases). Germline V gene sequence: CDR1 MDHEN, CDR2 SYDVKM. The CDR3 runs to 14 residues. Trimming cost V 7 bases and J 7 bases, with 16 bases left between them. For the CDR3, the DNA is TGTGCCAGCACCCCCCCGGGTAGGGGTGAAAAACTGTTTTTT. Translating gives CASTPPGRGEKLFF.

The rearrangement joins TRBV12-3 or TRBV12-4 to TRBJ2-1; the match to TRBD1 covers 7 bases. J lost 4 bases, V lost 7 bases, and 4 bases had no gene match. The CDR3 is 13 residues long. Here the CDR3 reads CASTFRGYNEQFF. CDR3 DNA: TGTGCCAGCACCTTCAGGGGGTACAATGAGCAGTTCTTC.

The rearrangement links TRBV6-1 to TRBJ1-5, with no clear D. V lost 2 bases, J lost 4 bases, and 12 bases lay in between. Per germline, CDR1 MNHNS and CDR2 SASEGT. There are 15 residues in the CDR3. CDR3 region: CASSENGLINQPQHF. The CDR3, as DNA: TGTGCCAGCAGTGAAAACGGATTGATTAATCAGCCCCAGCATTTT.